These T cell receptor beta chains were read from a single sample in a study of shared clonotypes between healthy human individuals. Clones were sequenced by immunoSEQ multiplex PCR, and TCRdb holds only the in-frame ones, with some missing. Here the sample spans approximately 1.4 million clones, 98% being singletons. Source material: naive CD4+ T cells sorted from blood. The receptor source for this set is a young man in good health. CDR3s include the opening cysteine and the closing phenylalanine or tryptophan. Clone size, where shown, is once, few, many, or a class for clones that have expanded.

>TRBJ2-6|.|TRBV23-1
CASSQRGLRESSGANVLTF
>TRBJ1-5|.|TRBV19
CASSIEGQPSYNQPQHF
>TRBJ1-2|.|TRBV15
CATSRGTAVYGYTF
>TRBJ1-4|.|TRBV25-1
CASSEWGAGSEKLFF
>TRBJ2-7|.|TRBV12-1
CASSFARGPYYEQYF
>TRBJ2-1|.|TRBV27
CASSLKQTSPHNEQFF
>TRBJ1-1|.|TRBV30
CAWASGGGNTEAFF
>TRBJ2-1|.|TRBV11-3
CASSVGLADNEQFF
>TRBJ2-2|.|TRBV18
CASSQPLSGGPTGELFF
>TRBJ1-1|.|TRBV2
CASRGDTPNTEAFF
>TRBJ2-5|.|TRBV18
CASVPGAEPQETQYF
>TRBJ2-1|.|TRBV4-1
CASSQEDFYNEQFF
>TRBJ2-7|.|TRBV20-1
CSASPSYEQYF
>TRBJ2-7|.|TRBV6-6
CASSSTDPVGYEQYF
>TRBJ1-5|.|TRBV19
CASTRTYNQPQHF
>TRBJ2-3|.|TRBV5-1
CASSLFPPDTQYF
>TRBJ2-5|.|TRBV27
CASSLGALQTQYF
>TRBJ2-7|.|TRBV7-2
CASSLIGTSSYEQYF
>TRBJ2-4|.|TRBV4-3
CASSQDWAGSKNIQYF
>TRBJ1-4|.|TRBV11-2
CASSSAFRGTNEKLFF
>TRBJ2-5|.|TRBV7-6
CASSLGLGPQETQYF
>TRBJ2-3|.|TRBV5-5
CASSFVGLQRTDTQYF
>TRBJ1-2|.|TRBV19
CASSMWEKRIYGYTF
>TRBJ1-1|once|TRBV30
CAWSGHTEAFF
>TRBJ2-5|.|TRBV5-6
CASSLKRMGQETQYF
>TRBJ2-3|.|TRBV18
CASSPLPGGSDTDTQYF
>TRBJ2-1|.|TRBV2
CASTQGAVYNEQFF
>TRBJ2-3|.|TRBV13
CASSLAGLAERRNTQYF
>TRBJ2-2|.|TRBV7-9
CASGRRESGELFF
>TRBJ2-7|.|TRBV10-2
CASSAAHTSGTYEQYF
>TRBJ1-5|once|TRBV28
CASTKQGAYQPQHF
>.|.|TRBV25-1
CASSDVYEQYF
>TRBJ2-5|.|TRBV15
CATSRTVGETQYF
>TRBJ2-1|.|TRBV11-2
CASSPVGSTYNEQFF
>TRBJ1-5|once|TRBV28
CATVWGNQPQHF
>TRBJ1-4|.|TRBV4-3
CASSQDKGTGGEKLFF
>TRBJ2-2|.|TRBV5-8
CASNPAGVMSGELFF